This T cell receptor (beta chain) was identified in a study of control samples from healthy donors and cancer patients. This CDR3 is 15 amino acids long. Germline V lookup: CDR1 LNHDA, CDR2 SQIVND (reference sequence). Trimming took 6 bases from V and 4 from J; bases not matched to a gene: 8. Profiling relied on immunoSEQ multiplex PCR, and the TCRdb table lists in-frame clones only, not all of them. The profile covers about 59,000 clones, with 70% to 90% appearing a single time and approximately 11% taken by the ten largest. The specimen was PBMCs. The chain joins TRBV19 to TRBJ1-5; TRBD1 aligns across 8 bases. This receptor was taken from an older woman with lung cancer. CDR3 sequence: CASRRTGTGNQPQHF. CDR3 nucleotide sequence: TGTGCCAGTAGACGAACCGGGACAGGAAATCAGCCCCAGCATTTT.